These 17 T cell receptor beta chains were all obtained from the same sample, sequenced in a study of T cell changes during pregnancy in multiple sclerosis. TCRdb's table, derived via immunoSEQ multiplex PCR, lists solely in-frame clones and lacks some. The repertoire holds approximately 93,000 clones, with around 90% as singletons. The sequences come from peripheral blood, collected in the first trimester of pregnancy. The source is a female donor in good health, enrolled as a control in a pregnancy study.

The chain employs TRBV4-2 and TRBJ2-3; the match to TRBD2 covers 9 bases. Germline-derived CDR1 and CDR2 are LGHNA and YNFKEQ. Trimming cost V 4 bases and J 1 base; bases outside gene matches: 12. CDR3 size: 18 residues. The CDR3 DNA sequence: TGTGCCAGCAGCCCAAGCCGCGGGGGGGGGCAGGGCACAGATACGCAGTATTTT. This encodes CASSPSRGGGQGTDTQYF.

This chain joins TRBV5-8 and TRBJ1-1; 10 bases line up with TRBD1. This CDR3 region has 13 residues. J lost 7 bases, V lost 4 bases, and 4 bases had no gene match. Germline CDR1 reads SGHTS; CDR2 reads YDEGEE. CDR3 residues: CASSRTGGNEAFF. The CDR3 DNA sequence: TGTGCCAGCAGCCGGACAGGGGGTAATGAAGCTTTCTTT.

The genes are TRBV4-2 and TRBJ1-5; no firm D call. Germline V lookup: CDR1 LGHNA, CDR2 YNFKEQ. The V and J ends lost 0 bases and 2 bases respectively, with 11 bases between them. The CDR3 totals 16 residues. The DNA of the CDR3 is TGTGCCAGCAGCCAAGAGGAGGGAGTAGGCAATCAGCCCCAGCATTTT. It encodes CASSQEEGVGNQPQHF.

V and J are TRBV5-6 and TRBJ2-7; 11 bases match TRBD1. V was clipped by 3 bases and J by 3 bases; unmatched bases: 5. Germline lookup yields CDR1 SGHDT and CDR2 YYEEEE. CDR3 length equals 15 residues. Here the CDR3 reads CASSSPGQGDYEQYF. The CDR3 region has the DNA TGTGCCAGCAGCTCGCCGGGACAGGGGGACTACGAGCAGTACTTC.

The chain links TRBV7-2 to TRBJ2-3; 11 nucleotides agree with TRBD2. The V and J ends lost 1 base and 6 bases, in that order; junction bases with no gene match: 3. Per the germline V gene, CDR1 is SGHTA and CDR2 is FQGNSA. CDR3 size: 15 residues. CDR3 residues: CASSLGLAGGDTQYF. For the CDR3, the DNA is TGTGCCAGCAGCTTAGGCCTAGCGGGGGGTGATACGCAGTATTTT. Supplemented by reference TRBV7-2 and TRBJ2-3, the full variable domain reads GAGVSQSPSNKVTEKGKDVELRCDPISGHTALYWYRQSLGQGLEFLIYFQGNSAPDKSGLPSDRFSAERTGGSVSTLTIQRTQQEDSAVYLCASSLGLAGGDTQYFGPGTRLTVL.

The table lists this clone with a count of one. V and J are TRBV14 and TRBJ1-1; 8 nucleotides match TRBD1. This CDR3 is built from 15 residues. J gave up 5 bases and V 4 bases, and 9 bases lay outside the gene matches. Germline lookup yields CDR1 SGHDN and CDR2 FVKESK. CDR3 protein: CASSRLAGQGTEAFF. DNA for the CDR3: TGTGCCAGCAGCCGCCTAGCCGGACAGGGAACTGAAGCTTTCTTT.

The J gene is TRBJ1-3, the V gene TRBV5-6; 7 positions agree with TRBD1. With 4 bases clipped from V and 3 bases from J, the junction kept 4 bases outside the gene matches. CDR3 size: 14 residues. CDR1 and CDR2 (germline): SGHDT, YYEEEE. This chain's CDR3 is CASSPYRGGNTIYF. In DNA form, the CDR3 reads TGTGCCAGCAGCCCTTACAGGGGTGGAAACACCATATATTTT.

The genes are TRBV6-5 and TRBJ1-4; TRBD1 might be the D (5 bases). The germline gives CDR1 MNHEY, CDR2 SVGAGI. The length of the CDR3 is 15 residues. Trimming removed 2 bases from V and 4 bases from J, with 11 bases in between. CDR3 DNA: TGTGCCAGCAGTTACCGGGCAGGGTATAATGAAAAACTGTTTTTT. Its translation is CASSYRAGYNEKLFF.

The V call is TRBV4-3, the J call TRBJ1-1; a weak D match, TRBD1 (5 bases). Germline assignment: CDR1 LGHNA and CDR2 YSLEER. V dropped 0 bases and J dropped 4 bases, with 15 bases sitting between them. This CDR3 region has 16 residues. CDR3 loop: CASSQDMGGWGTEAFF. Here the CDR3 DNA reads TGCGCCAGCAGCCAAGATATGGGGGGTTGGGGCACTGAAGCTTTCTTT.

The rearrangement links TRBV5-1 to TRBJ2-3; 13 bases align to TRBD2. CDR3 length equals 16 residues. The germline gives CDR1 SGHRS, CDR2 YFSETQ. The ends lost 4 bases at V and 1 base at J; junction bases unmatched: 3. The DNA of the CDR3 is TGCGCCAGCAGCGTCGGACTAGCGGGGGGCACAGATACGCAGTATTTT. It yields the protein CASSVGLAGGTDTQYF.

The V gene is TRBV29-1, the J gene TRBJ2-1; 11 bases agree with TRBD2. This CDR3 contains 14 residues. V gave up 7 bases and J gave up 3 bases; unmatched junction bases: 5. From germline, CDR1 is SQVTM and CDR2 ANQGSEA. CDR3 nucleotides: TGCAGCGCCCGGACTAGCGGGTTCTACAATGAGCAGTTCTTC. Its translation is CSARTSGFYNEQFF.

The chain has TRBV25-1 and TRBJ2-7, with TRBD1 matching over 12 bases. Trimming took 6 bases from V and 5 from J; bases not matched to a gene: 2. Germline-derived CDR1 and CDR2 are MGHDK and SYGVNS. This CDR3 is built from 13 residues. CDR3 amino acids: CASRGTGGHEQYF. The DNA of the CDR3 is TGTGCCAGCAGAGGGACAGGGGGCCACGAGCAGTACTTC.

The rearrangement uses TRBV2 and TRBJ1-2; 7 bases agree with TRBD1. The CDR3 is 15 amino acids. V lost 5 bases to trimming and J lost 8 bases; unmatched junction nucleotides: 14. Germline V lookup: CDR1 SNHLY, CDR2 FYNNEI. The CDR3 DNA sequence: TGTGCCAGCAGTCTCCGAATCACAGGGGCTCAAGGCTACACCTTC. The encoded protein is CASSLRITGAQGYTF.

This clone was detected only once. The chain carries TRBV14 and TRBJ2-5, with D possibly TRBD2 on 7 matching bases. CDR3 length: 15 residues. V lost 5 bases to trimming and J lost 5 bases, with 18 bases between them. Germline CDR1 reads SGHDN; CDR2 reads FVKESK. CDR3 nucleotides: TGTGCCAGCAGCTCCCTGGCGGGGGCGAAGGAGACCCAGTACTTC. Protein: CASSSLAGAKETQYF. The variable domain in full, completed from reference TRBV14 and TRBJ2-5, reads EAGVTQFPSHSVIEKGQTVTLRCDPISGHDNLYWYRRVMGKEIKFLLHFVKESKQDESGMPNNRFLAERTGGTYSTLKVQPAELEDSGVYFCASSSLAGAKETQYFGPGTRLLVL.

This chain links TRBV5-4 with TRBJ2-7; a possible D gene is TRBD2 (6 bases). Trimming left V 6 bases short and J 7 bases short, with 20 bases between. The CDR3 contains 14 residues. Germline CDR1 and CDR2: SGHNT and YYREEE (reference sequence). The CDR3 sequence: CASTNWRGPGEQYF. CDR3 DNA sequence: TGTGCCAGCACCAACTGGCGGGGCCCGGGGGAGCAGTACTTC.

J is TRBJ2-1 and V is TRBV6-5; perhaps TRBD1 as D (5 bases). CDR3 length equals 11 residues. CDR1 and CDR2 from the germline V gene are MNHEY and SVGAGI. V lost 6 bases and J lost 12, with 12 bases in between. The CDR3 region has the DNA TGTGCCAGCAGGGACGACAGTCGGCAGTTCTTC. Translation gives CASRDDSRQFF.

The chain links TRBV6-4 to TRBJ2-2; D is perhaps TRBD2 (6 bases). CDR3 size: 15 residues. Per the germline V gene, CDR1 is MRHNA and CDR2 is SNTAGT. Trimming shortened V by 3 bases and J by 1 base, and 9 bases separated the two germline ends. Here the CDR3 reads CASSEGTVNTGELFF. DNA of the CDR3: TGTGCCAGCAGTGAGGGGACTGTGAACACCGGGGAGCTGTTTTTT.